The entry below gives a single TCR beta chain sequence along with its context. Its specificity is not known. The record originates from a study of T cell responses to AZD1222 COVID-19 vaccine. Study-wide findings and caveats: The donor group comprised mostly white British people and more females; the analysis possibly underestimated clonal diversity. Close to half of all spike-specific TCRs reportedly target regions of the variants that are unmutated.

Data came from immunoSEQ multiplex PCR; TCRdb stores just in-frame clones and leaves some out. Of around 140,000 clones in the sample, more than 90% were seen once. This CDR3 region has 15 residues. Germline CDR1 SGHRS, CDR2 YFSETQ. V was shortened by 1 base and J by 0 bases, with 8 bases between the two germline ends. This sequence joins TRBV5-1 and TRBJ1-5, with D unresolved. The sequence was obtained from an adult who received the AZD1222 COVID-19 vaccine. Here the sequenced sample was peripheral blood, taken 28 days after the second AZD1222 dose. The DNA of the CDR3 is TGCGCCAGCAGCTTGACGGGCCTTAGCAATCAGCCCCAGCATTTT. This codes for CASSLTGLSNQPQHF.